What follows describes a single T cell receptor beta chain. This entry is derived from a study of control samples from healthy donors and cancer patients. Using immunoSEQ multiplex PCR, the repertoire was profiled, and TCRdb retains in-frame clones only, with some absent. In the table there are 150,000 or so clones, about 94% of which are singletons. From germline, CDR1 is SGHRS and CDR2 YFSETQ. The length of the CDR3 is 16 residues. J gave up 6 bases and V 0 bases, and 10 bases lay outside the gene matches. The sequencing sample was made of blood. This receptor was obtained from a woman in her 40s in good health. The rearrangement uses TRBV5-1 and TRBJ2-7, with 9 bases lining up with TRBD1. This chain's CDR3 is CASSLARGTGPSEQYF. As DNA, the CDR3 is TGCGCCAGCAGCTTGGCCCGGGGGACAGGGCCATCCGAGCAGTACTTC.